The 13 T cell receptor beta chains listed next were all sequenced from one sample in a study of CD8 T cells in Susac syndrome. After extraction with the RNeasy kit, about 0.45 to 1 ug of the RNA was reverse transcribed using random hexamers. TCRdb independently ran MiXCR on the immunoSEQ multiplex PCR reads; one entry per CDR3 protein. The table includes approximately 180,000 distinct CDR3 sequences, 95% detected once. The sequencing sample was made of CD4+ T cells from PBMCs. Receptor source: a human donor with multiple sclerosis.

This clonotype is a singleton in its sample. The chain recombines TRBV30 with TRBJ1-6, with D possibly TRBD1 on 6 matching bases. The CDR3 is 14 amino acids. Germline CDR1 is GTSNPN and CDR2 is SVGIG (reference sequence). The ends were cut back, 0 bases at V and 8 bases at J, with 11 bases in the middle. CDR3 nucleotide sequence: TGTGCCTGGAGTGTGGTAGGGGGAGATTCACCCCTCCACTTT. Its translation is CAWSVVGGDSPLHF.

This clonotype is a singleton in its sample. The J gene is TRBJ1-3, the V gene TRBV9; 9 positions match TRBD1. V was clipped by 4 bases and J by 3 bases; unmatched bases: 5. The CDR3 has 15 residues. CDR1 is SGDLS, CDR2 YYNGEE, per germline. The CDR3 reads CASSNTGGLGNTIYF. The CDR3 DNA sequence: TGTGCCAGCAGCAACACAGGGGGCCTTGGAAACACCATATATTTT.

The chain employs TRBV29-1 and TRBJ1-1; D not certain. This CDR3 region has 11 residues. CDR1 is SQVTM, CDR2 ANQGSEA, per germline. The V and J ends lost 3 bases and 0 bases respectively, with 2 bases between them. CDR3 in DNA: TGCAGCGTTGAGCTGAACACTGAAGCTTTCTTT. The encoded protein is CSVELNTEAFF.

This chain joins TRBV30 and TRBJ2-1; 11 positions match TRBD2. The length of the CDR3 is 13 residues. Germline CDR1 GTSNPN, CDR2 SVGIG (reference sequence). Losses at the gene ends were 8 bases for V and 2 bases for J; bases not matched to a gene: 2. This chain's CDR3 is CAGSGGAYNEQFF. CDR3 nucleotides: TGTGCCGGTAGCGGGGGGGCCTACAATGAGCAGTTCTTC.

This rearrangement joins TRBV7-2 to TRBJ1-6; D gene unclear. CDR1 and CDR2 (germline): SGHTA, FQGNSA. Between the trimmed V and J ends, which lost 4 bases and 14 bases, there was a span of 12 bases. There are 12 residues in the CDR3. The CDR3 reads CASSSHLLTLHF. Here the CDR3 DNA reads TGTGCCAGCAGCTCCCACCTTCTGACCCTCCACTTT. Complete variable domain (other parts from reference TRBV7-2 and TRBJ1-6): GAGVSQSPSNKVTEKGKDVELRCDPISGHTALYWYRQSLGQGLEFLIYFQGNSAPDKSGLPSDRFSAERTGGSVSTLTIQRTQQEDSAVYLCASSSHLLTLHFGNGTRLTVT.

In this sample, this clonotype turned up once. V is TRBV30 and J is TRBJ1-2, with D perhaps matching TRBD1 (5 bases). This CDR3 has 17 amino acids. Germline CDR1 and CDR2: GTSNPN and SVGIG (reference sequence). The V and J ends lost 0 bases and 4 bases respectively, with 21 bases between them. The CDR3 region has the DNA TGTGCCTGGAGTGTACGAGCCAGGGCCTACCGCCTCTATGGCTACACCTTC. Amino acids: CAWSVRARAYRLYGYTF. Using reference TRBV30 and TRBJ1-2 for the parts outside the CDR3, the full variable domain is SQTIHQWPATLVQPVGSPLSLECTVEGTSNPNLYWYRQAAGRGLQLLFYSVGIGQISSEVPQNLSASRPQDRQFILSSKKLLLSDSGFYLCAWSVRARAYRLYGYTFGSGTRLTVV.

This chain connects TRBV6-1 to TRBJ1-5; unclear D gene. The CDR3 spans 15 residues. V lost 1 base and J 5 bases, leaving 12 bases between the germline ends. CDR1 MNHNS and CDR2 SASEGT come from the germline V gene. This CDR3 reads CASSEVSRPYQPQHF. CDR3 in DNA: TGTGCCAGCAGTGAAGTTTCCAGGCCTTATCAGCCCCAGCATTTT.

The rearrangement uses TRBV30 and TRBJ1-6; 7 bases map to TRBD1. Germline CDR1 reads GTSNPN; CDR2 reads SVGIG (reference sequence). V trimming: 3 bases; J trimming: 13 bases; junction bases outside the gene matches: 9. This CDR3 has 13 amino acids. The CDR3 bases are TGTGCCTGGAGACGAGGGGGCGGAGACCCCCTCCACTTT. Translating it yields CAWRRGGGDPLHF.

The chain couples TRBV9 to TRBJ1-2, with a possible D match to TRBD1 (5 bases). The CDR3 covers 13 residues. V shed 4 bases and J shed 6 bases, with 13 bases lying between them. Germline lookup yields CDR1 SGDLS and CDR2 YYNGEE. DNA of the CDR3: TGTGCCAGCAGCAGCGCTCTAGGGGATGGCTACACCTTC. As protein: CASSSALGDGYTF.

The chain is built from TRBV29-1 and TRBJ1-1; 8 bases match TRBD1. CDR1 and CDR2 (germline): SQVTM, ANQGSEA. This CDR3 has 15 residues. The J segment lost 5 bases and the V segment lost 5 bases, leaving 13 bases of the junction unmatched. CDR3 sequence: CSVSRDRNFLTEAFF. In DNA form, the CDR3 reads TGCAGCGTTTCGCGGGACAGGAACTTTCTGACTGAAGCTTTCTTT.

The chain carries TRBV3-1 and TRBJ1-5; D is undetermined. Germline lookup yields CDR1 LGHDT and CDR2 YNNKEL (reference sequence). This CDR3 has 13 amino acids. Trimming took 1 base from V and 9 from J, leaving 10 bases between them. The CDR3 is CASSQAQLLPQHF. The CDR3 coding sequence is TGTGCCAGCAGCCAAGCACAACTGTTGCCCCAGCATTTT.

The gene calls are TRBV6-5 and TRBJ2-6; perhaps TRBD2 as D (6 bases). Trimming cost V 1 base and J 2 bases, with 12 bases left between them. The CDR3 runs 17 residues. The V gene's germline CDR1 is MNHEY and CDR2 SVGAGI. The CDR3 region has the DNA TGTGCCAGCAGTTACTTTACAGGAGGGACTGGGGCCAACGTCCTGACTTTC. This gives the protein CASSYFTGGTGANVLTF.

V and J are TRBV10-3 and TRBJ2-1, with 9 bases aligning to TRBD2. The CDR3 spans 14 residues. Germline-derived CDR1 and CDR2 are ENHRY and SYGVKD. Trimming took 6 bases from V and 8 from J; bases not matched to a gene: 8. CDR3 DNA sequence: TGTGCCATCAGCGGCGGGGGGGCCGGGGATGAGCAGTTCTTC. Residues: CAISGGGAGDEQFF.